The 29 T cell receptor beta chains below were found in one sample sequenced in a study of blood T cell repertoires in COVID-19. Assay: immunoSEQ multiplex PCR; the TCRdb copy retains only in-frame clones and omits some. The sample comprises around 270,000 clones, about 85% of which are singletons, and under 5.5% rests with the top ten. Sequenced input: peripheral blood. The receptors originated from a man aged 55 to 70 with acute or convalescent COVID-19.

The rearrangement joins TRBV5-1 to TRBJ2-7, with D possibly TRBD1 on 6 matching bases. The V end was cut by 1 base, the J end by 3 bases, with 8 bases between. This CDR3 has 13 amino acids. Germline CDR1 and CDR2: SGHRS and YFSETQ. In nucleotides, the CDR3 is TGCGCCAGCAGCTTGAGGACAGACTACGAGCAGTACTTC. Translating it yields CASSLRTDYEQYF.

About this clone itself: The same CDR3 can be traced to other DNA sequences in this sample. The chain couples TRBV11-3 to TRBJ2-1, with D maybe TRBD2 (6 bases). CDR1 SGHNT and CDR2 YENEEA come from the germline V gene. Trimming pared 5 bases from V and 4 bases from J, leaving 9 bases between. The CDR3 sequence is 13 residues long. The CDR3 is CASSPGVYNEQFF. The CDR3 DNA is TGTGCCAGCAGCCCGGGGGTATACAATGAGCAGTTCTTC.

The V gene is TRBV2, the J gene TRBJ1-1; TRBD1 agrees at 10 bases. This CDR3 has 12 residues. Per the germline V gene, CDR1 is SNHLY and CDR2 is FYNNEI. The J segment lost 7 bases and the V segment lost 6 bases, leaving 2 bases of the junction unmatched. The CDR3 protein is CASRGDRGEAFF. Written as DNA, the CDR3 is TGTGCCAGCAGGGGGGACAGGGGTGAAGCTTTCTTT.

The CDR3 loop reads CASSHEGEGSVGVYNEQFF. CDR3 coding DNA: TGTGCCAGCAGCCACGAGGGGGAGGGCTCAGTAGGGGTCTACAATGAGCAGTTCTTC. The chain couples TRBV9 to TRBJ2-1, with D perhaps matching TRBD2 (7 bases). CDR1 is SGDLS and CDR2 is YYNGEE in the germline V gene. The CDR3 extends over 19 amino acids. Deletions cut 4 bases from V and 3 bases from J, with 26 bases between.

CDR3 amino acids: CASSITPGELFF. CDR3 DNA: TGTGCCAGTAGTATAACTCCCGGGGAGCTGTTTTTT. The genes are TRBV19 and TRBJ2-2; D remains ambiguous. The germline V gene encodes CDR1 LNHDA and CDR2 SQIVND (reference sequence). V lost 2 bases to trimming and J lost 6 bases, with 4 bases between them. The CDR3 is 12 amino acids. The complete variable domain, with remaining parts taken from reference TRBV19 and TRBJ2-2, reads DGGITQSPKYLFRKEGQNVTLSCEQNLNHDAMYWYRQDPGQGLRLIYYSQIVNDFQKGDIAEGYSVSREKKESFPLTVTSAQKNPTAFYLCASSITPGELFFGEGSRLTVL.

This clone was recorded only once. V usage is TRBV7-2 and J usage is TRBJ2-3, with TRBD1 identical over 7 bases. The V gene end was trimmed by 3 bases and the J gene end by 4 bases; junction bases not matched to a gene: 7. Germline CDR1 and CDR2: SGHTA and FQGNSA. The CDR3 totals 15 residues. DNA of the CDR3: TGTGCCAGCAGCTTCTCAGGAACAGGGGCAGATACGCAGTATTTT. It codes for CASSFSGTGADTQYF.

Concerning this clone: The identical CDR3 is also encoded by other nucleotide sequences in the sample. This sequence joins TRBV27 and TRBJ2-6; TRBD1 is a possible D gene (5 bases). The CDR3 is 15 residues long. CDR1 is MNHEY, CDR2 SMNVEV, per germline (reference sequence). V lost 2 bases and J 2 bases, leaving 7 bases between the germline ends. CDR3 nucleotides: TGTGCCAGCAGTTTAAGGGGCGCTGGGGCCAACGTCCTGACTTTC. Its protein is CASSLRGAGANVLTF.

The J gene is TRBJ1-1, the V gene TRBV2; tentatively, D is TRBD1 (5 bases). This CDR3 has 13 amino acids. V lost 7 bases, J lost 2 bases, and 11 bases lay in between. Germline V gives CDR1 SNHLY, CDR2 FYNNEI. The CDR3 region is CASTTEINTEAFF. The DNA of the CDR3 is TGTGCCAGCACGACAGAGATCAACACTGAAGCTTTCTTT.

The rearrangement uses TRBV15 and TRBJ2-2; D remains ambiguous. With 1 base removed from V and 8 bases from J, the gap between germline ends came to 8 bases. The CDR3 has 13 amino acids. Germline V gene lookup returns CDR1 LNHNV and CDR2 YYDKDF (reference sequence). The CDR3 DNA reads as TGTGCCACCAGCAGAGCCTCCCTGGGGGAGCTGTTTTTT. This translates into CATSRASLGELFF.

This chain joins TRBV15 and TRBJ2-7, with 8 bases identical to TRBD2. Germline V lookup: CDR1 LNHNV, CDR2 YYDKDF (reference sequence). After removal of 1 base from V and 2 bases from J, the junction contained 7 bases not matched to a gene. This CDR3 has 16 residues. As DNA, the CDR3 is TGTGCCACCAGCAGAGGAGGACTAGCTGGGGCCTACGAGCAGTACTTC. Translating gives CATSRGGLAGAYEQYF.

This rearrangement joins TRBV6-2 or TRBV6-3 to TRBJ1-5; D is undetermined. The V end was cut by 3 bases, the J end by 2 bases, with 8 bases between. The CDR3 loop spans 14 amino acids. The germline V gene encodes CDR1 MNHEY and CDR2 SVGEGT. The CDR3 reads CASSYMSRNQPQHF. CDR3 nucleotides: TGTGCCAGCAGTTATATGAGCCGCAATCAGCCCCAGCATTTT.

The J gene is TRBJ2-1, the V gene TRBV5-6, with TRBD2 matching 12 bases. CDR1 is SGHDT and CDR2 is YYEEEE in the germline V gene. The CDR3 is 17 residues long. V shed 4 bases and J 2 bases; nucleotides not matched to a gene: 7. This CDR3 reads CASSLYRTSGTYNEQFF. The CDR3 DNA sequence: TGTGCCAGCAGCCTCTACCGGACTAGCGGGACCTACAATGAGCAGTTCTTC.

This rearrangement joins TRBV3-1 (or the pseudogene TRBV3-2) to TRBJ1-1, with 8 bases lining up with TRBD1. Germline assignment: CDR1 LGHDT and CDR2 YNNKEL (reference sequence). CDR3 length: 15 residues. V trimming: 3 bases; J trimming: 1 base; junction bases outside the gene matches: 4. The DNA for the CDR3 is TGTGCCAGCAGCCACTGGGACAGGAGGAACACTGAAGCTTTCTTT. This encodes CASSHWDRRNTEAFF.

CDR3 amino acids: CASSEFGGGTGELFF. Written as DNA, the CDR3 is TGTGCCAGCAGTGAATTCGGCGGGGGCACCGGGGAGCTGTTTTTT. The J gene is TRBJ2-2, the V gene TRBV25-1; 7 bases map to TRBD2. This CDR3 has 15 residues. Germline V gene sequence: CDR1 MGHDK, CDR2 SYGVNS. Trimming took 1 base from V and 4 from J; bases not matched to a gene: 3.

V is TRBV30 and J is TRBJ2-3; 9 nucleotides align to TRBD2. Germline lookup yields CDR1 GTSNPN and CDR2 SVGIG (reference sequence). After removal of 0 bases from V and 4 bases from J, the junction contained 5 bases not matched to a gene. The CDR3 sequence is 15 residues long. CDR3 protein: CAWSVAGGPPDTQYF. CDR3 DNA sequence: TGTGCCTGGAGTGTAGCGGGGGGCCCTCCAGATACGCAGTATTTT.

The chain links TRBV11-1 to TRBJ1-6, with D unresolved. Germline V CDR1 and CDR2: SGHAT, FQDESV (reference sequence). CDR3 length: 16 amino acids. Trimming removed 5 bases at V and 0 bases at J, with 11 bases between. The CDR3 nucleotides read TGTGCCAGCAGCCAGTCGATCTTCTCCTATAATTCACCCCTCCACTTT. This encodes CASSQSIFSYNSPLHF.

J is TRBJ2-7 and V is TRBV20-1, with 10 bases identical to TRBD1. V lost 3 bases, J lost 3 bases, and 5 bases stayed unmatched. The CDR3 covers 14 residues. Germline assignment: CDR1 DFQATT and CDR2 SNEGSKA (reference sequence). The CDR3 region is CSASKGQGIYEQYF. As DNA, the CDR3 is TGCAGTGCTAGTAAGGGACAGGGGATCTACGAGCAGTACTTC.

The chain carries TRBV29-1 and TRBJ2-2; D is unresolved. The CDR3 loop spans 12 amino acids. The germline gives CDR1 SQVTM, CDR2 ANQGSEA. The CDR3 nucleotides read TGCAGTCTCAGGCAGGCCACCGGGGAGCTGTTTTTT. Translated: CSLRQATGELFF.

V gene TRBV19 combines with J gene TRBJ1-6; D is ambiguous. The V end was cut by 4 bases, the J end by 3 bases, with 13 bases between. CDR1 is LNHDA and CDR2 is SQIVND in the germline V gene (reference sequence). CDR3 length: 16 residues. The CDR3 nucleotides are TGTGCCAGTAGTACTCACAGTACCAACTATAATTCACCCCTCCACTTT. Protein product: CASSTHSTNYNSPLHF.

CDR3 region: CASSLQGWQPQHF. The CDR3 DNA reads as TGTGCCAGCAGTTTACAGGGTTGGCAGCCCCAGCATTTT. The rearrangement links TRBV6-2 or TRBV6-3 to TRBJ1-5; the D gene is possibly TRBD1 (6 bases). Germline V gives CDR1 MNHEY, CDR2 SVGEGT. This CDR3 comprises 13 residues. V lost 4 bases to trimming and J lost 7 bases, with 11 bases between them.

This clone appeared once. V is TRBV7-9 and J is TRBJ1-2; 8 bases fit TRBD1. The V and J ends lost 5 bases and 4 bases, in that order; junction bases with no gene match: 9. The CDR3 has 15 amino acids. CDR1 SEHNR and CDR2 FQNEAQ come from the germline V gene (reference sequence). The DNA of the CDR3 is TGTGCCAGCAGCCTGGGACAGGAAGCCTTCTATGGCTACACCTTC. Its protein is CASSLGQEAFYGYTF.

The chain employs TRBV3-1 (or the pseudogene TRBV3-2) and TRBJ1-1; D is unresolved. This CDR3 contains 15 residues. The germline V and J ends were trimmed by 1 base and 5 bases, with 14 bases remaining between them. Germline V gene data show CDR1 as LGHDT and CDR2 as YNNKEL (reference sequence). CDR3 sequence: CASSQAPVRGTEAFF. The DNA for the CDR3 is TGTGCCAGCAGCCAAGCCCCGGTCAGAGGGACTGAAGCTTTCTTT.

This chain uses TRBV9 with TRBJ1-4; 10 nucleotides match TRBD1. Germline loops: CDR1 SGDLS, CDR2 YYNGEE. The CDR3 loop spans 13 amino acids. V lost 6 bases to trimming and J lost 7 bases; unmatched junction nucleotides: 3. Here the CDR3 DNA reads TGTGCCAGCACGGGACAGGGGAGTGAAAAACTGTTTTTT. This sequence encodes CASTGQGSEKLFF.

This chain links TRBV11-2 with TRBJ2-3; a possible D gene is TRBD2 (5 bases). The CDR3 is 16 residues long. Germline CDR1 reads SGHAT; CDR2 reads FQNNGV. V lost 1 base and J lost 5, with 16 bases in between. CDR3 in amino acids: CASSLVAMGRRDTQYF. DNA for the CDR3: TGTGCCAGCAGCTTAGTAGCGATGGGGAGACGAGATACGCAGTATTTT.

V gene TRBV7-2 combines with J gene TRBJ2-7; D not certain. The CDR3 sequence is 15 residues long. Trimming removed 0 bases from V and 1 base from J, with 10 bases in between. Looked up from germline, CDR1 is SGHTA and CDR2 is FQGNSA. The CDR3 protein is CASSLAPAASYEQYF. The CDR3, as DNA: TGTGCCAGCAGCTTAGCCCCGGCGGCATCCTACGAGCAGTACTTC.

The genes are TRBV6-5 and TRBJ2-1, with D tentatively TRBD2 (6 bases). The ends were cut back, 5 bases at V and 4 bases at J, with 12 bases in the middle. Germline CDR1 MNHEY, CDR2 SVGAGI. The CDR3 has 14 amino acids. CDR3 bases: TGTGCCAGCAGTCGGGCGGGACTTTACAATGAGCAGTTCTTC. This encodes CASSRAGLYNEQFF.

This CDR3 is CASSPFPIRGGPRTDTQYF. As DNA, the CDR3 is TGTGCCAGCAGCCCCTTTCCGATAAGGGGAGGGCCCCGCACAGATACGCAGTATTTT. The chain couples TRBV11-2 to TRBJ2-3; 7 bases line up with TRBD2. CDR1 and CDR2 (germline): SGHAT, FQNNGV. The CDR3 is 19 amino acids. V trimming: 5 bases; J trimming: 1 base; junction bases outside the gene matches: 18.

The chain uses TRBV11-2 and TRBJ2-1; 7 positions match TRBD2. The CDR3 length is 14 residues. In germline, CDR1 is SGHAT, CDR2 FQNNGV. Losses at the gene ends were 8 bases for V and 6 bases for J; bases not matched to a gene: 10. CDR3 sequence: CASLDRTRGNEQFF. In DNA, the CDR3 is TGTGCCAGCCTCGATAGGACTAGGGGCAATGAGCAGTTCTTC.

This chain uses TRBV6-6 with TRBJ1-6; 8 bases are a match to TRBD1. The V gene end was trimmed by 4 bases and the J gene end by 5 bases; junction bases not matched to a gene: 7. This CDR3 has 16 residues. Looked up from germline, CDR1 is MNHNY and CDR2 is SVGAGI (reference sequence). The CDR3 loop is CASSSVGQGDNSPLHF. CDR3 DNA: TGTGCCAGCAGTTCCGTTGGACAGGGCGATAATTCACCCCTCCACTTT.